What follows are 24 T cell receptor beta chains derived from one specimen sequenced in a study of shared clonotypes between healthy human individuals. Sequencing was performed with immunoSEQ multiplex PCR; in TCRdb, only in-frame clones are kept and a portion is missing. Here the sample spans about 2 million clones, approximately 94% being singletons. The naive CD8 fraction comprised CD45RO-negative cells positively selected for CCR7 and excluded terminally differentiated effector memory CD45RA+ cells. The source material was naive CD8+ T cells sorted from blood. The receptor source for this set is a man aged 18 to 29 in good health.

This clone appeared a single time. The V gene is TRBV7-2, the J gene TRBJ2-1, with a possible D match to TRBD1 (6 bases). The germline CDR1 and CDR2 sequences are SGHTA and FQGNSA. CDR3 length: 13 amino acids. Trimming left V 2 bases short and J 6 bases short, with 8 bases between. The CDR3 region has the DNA TGTGCCAGCAGCTTACTGACAGGCAATGAGCAGTTCTTC. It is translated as CASSLLTGNEQFF.

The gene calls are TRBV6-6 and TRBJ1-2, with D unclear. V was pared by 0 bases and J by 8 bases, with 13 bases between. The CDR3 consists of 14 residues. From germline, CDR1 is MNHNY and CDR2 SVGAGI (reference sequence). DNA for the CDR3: TGTGCCAGCAGTTACTCCGGGCTCCAGGACGGCTACACCTTC. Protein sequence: CASSYSGLQDGYTF.

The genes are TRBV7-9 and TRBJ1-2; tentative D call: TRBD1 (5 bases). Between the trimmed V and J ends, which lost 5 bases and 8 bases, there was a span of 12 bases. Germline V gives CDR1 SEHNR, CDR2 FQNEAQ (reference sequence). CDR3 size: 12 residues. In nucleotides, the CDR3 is TGTGCCAGCAGCCCCGGGGGAACAGGCTACACCTTC. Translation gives CASSPGGTGYTF.

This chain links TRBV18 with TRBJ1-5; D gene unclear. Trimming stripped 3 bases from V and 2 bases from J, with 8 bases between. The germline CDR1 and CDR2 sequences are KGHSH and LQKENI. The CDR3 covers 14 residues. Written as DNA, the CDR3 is TGTGCCAGCTCACCTCCGGACGGCAATCAGCCCCAGCATTTT. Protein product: CASSPPDGNQPQHF.

The CDR3 bases are TGCGCCAGCAGCCTAAGCGGGCAGGAGCAGTTCTTC. Protein product: CASSLSGQEQFF. This chain joins TRBV4-1 and TRBJ2-1, with D perhaps TRBD2 (6 bases). Germline loops: CDR1 MGHRA, CDR2 YSYEKL. Trimming removed 4 bases at V and 10 bases at J, with 11 bases between. The CDR3 runs to 12 residues.

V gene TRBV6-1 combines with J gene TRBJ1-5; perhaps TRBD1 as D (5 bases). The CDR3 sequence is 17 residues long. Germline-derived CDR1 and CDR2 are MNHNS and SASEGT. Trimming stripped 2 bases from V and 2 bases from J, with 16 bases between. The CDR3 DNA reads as TGTGCCAGCAGTGAATTTGGGGCAGGGATCGGCAATCAGCCCCAGCATTTT. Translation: CASSEFGAGIGNQPQHF.

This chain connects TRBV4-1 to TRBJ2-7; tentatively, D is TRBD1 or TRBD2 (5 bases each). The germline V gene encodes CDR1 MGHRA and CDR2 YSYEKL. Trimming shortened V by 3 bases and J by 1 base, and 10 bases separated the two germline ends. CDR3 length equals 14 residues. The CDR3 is CASSHRGESYEQYF. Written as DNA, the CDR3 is TGCGCCAGCAGCCATCGAGGGGAATCCTACGAGCAGTACTTC.

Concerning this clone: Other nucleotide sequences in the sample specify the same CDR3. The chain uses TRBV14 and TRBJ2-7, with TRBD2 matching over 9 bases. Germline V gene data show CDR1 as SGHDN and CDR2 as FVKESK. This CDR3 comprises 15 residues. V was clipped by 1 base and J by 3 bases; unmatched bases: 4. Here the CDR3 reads CASSQALAGIYEQYF. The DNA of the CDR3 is TGTGCCAGCAGCCAAGCTCTAGCGGGGATCTACGAGCAGTACTTC.

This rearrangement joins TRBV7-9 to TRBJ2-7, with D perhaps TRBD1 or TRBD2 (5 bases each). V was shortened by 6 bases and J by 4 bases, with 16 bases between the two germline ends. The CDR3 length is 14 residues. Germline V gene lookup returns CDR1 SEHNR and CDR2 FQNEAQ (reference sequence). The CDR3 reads CASSPLGTYYEQYF. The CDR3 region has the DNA TGTGCCAGCAGTCCCCTGGGGACCTATTACGAGCAGTACTTC.

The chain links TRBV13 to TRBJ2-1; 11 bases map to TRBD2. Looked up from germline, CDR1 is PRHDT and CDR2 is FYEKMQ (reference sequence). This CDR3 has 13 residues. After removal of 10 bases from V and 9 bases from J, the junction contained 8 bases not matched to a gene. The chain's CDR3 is CAIPASGRLEQFF. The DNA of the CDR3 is TGTGCCATTCCGGCTAGCGGGAGGCTTGAGCAGTTCTTC.

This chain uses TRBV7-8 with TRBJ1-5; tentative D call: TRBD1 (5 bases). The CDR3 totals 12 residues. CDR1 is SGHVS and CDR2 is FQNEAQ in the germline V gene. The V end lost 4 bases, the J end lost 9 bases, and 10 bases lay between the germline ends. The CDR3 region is CASSSTGPPQHF. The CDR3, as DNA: TGTGCCAGCAGCTCAACGGGGCCGCCCCAGCATTTT.

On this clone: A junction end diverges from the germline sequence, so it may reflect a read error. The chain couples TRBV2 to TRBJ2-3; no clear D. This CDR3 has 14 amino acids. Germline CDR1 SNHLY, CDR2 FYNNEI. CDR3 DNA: TGTGCCAGCATTGAAAGGTGGGGCACAGATACGCAGTATTTT. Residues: CASIERWGTDTQYF.

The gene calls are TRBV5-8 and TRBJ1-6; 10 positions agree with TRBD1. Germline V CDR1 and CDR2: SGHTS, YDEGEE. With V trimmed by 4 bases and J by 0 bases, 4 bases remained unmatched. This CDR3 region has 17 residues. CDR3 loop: CASSPGQGDSYNSPLHF. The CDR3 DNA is TGTGCCAGCAGCCCTGGACAGGGGGACTCCTATAATTCACCCCTCCACTTT.

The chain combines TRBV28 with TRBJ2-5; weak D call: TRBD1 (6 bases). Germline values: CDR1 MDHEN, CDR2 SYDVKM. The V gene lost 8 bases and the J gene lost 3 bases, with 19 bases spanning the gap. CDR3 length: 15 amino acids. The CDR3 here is CASGNQGSGEETQYF. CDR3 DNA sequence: TGTGCCAGCGGGAATCAGGGGAGTGGGGAAGAGACCCAGTACTTC.

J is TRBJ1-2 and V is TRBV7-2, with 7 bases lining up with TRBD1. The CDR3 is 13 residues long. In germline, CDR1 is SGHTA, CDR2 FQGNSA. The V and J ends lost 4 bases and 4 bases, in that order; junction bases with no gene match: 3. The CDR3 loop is CASSSPGGYGYTF. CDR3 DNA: TGTGCCAGCAGCTCCCCAGGGGGCTATGGCTACACCTTC.

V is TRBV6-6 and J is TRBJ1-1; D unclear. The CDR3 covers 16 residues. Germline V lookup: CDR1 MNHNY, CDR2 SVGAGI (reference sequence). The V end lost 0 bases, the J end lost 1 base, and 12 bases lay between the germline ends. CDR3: CASSYSPGATNTEAFF. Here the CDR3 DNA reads TGTGCCAGCAGTTACTCCCCCGGCGCAACGAACACTGAAGCTTTCTTT.

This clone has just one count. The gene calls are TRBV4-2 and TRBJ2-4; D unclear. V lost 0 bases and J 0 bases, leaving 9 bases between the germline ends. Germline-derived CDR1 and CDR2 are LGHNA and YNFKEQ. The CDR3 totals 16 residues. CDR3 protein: CASSQEGILAKNIQYF. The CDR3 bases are TGTGCCAGCAGCCAAGAAGGAATTCTAGCCAAAAACATTCAGTACTTC.

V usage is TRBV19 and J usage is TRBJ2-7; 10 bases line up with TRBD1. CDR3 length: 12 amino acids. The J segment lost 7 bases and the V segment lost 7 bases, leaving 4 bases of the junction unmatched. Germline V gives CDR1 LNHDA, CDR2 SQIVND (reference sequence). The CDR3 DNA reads TGTGCCAGTACCGGACAGGGGGATGAGCAGTACTTC. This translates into CASTGQGDEQYF.

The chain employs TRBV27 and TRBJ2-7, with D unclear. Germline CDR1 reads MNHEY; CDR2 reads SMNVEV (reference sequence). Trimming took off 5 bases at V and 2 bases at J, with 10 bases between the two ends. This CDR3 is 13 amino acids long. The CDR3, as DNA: TGTGCCAGCAGTGATTACCAGACCTACGAGCAGTACTTC. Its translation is CASSDYQTYEQYF.

DNA for the CDR3: TGTGCCAGCATACTAGCGGGGCCCTGGGAACAAGAGACCCAGTACTTC. Protein product: CASILAGPWEQETQYF. The chain is built from TRBV7-9 and TRBJ2-5, with 10 bases aligning to TRBD2. Germline trimming cut 7 bases from V and 2 bases from J; bases unmatched to any gene: 10. The CDR3 covers 16 residues. In germline, CDR1 is SEHNR, CDR2 FQNEAQ (reference sequence).

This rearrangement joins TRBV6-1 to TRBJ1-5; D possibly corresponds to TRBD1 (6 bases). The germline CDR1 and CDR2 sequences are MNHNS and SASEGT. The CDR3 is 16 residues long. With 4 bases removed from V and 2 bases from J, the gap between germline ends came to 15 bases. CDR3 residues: CASSVTGWDGNQPQHF. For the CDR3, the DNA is TGTGCCAGCAGTGTGACAGGATGGGACGGCAATCAGCCCCAGCATTTT.

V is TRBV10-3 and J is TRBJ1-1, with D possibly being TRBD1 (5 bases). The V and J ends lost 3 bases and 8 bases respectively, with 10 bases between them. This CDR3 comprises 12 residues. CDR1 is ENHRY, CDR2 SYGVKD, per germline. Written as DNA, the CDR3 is TGTGCCATCAGTGATTCTTCAGGGGAAGCTTTCTTT. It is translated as CAISDSSGEAFF.

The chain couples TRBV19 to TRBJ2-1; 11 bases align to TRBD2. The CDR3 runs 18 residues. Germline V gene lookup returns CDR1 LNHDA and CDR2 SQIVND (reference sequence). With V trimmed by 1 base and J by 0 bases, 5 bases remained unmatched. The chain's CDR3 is CASSIASGGLSSYNEQFF. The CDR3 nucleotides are TGTGCCAGTAGTATAGCTAGCGGGGGGCTCAGCTCCTACAATGAGCAGTTCTTC. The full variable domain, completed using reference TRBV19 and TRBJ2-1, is DGGITQSPKYLFRKEGQNVTLSCEQNLNHDAMYWYRQDPGQGLRLIYYSQIVNDFQKGDIAEGYSVSREKKESFPLTVTSAQKNPTAFYLCASSIASGGLSSYNEQFFGPGTRLTVL.

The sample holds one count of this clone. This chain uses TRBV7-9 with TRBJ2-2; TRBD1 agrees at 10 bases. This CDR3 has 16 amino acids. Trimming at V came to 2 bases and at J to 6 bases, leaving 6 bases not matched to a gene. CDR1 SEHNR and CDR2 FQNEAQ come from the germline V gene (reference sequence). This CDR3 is CASSLRPGTGAGELFF. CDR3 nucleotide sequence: TGTGCCAGCAGCTTACGTCCCGGGACAGGGGCCGGGGAGCTGTTTTTT.